One TCR beta chain is described in this entry. Authors' data handling: Estimation of nucleated cell counts was performed using reference gene primer amplification. TCRdb's copy holds only in-frame clones and misses some; the assay was immunoSEQ multiplex PCR. The V and J calls and clone size were taken over from that table, and D and trimming were inferred from the DNA. Of around 360,000 clones listed, around 87% are singletons. The V and J ends lost 5 bases and 0 bases respectively, with 14 bases between them. The CDR3 consists of 17 residues. The germline gives CDR1 SGHAT, CDR2 FQNNGV. These data originate in a study of blood T cell repertoires in COVID-19. Whole-study context: Sample material is recorded as cDNA or gDNA derived from T cells, B-cell-depleted T cells, or PBMCs.

Participants, about 18 to 90 years old, spanned approximately 26 US areas. The chain recombines TRBV11-2 with TRBJ1-6; D uncertain. The TCR originated in a man aged 35 to 55 in a cohort exposed to, infected with or recovered from COVID-19 (not recorded which). What was sequenced was PBMCs or T cells enriched from blood (not recorded which). Here the CDR3 reads CASSAAWRSSYNSPLHF. CDR3 nucleotides: TGTGCCAGCAGCGCGGCGTGGAGGAGCTCCTATAATTCACCCCTCCACTTT. Together with reference TRBV11-2 and TRBJ1-6, the CDR3 gives the full variable domain: EAGVAQSPRYKIIEKRQSVAFWCNPISGHATLYWYQQILGQGPKLLIQFQNNGVVDDSQLPKDRFSAERLKGVDSTLKIQPAKLEDSAVYLCASSAAWRSSYNSPLHFGNGTRLTVT.